These 22 T cell receptor beta chains share one sample of origin, sequenced in a study of cytomegalovirus exposure and HLA in healthy donors. This table comes from immunoSEQ multiplex PCR, and its TCRdb copy is limited to in-frame clones, with some not included. The profile shows over 200,000 clones, less than 85% of them singletons. The sample was PBMCs. These receptors came from a woman under 30 in good health and CMV-seronegative.

This clone was picked up a small number of times. The J gene is TRBJ2-5, the V gene TRBV6-5, with a tentative D call TRBD1 (5 bases). Trimming removed 5 bases from V and 2 bases from J, with 12 bases in between. There are 14 residues in the CDR3. Germline V lookup: CDR1 MNHEY, CDR2 SVGAGI. The CDR3 DNA follows: TGTGCCAGCAGTGCAACCGACAGACAAGAGACCCAGTACTTC. This sequence encodes CASSATDRQETQYF.

V gene TRBV4-1 combines with J gene TRBJ1-6; 7 bases fit TRBD1. Germline lookup yields CDR1 MGHRA and CDR2 YSYEKL. There are 16 residues in the CDR3. Unmatched junction bases numbered 11, after V lost 1 base and J lost 11 bases. The CDR3 region is CASSQATGTERTPLHF. The CDR3 nucleotides are TGCGCCAGCAGCCAAGCTACCGGGACAGAAAGGACACCCCTCCACTTT.

The chain has TRBV11-2 and TRBJ2-2; D is unclear. The V end was cut by 7 bases, the J end by 7 bases, with 10 bases between. The germline V gene has CDR1 SGHAT and CDR2 FQNNGV. This CDR3 region has 12 residues. The CDR3, as DNA: TGTGCCAGCACAACCCACGACGGGGAGCTGTTTTTT. Translated: CASTTHDGELFF.

The chain combines TRBV5-4 with TRBJ2-1; 7 nucleotides match TRBD2. J lost 0 bases, V lost 2 bases, and 2 bases had no gene match. Germline CDR1 and CDR2: SGHNT and YYREEE (reference sequence). The CDR3 length is 15 residues. For the CDR3, the DNA is TGTGCCAGCAGCTTAGGGGAGGGCTCCTACAATGAGCAGTTCTTC. Translation gives CASSLGEGSYNEQFF.

This chain links TRBV5-1 with TRBJ2-7; TRBD1 agrees at 9 bases. The CDR3 totals 15 residues. J gave up 0 bases and V 5 bases, and 6 bases lay outside the gene matches. Germline CDR1 reads SGHRS; CDR2 reads YFSETQ. The CDR3 protein is CASRYSGQGSYEQYF. The DNA of the CDR3 is TGCGCCAGCAGGTATTCGGGACAGGGCTCCTACGAGCAGTACTTC.

The gene calls are TRBV5-1 and TRBJ2-7; a possible D gene is TRBD2 (6 bases). Trimming stripped 4 bases from V and 2 bases from J, with 16 bases between. The CDR3 runs to 15 residues. Germline CDR1 and CDR2: SGHRS and YFSETQ. CDR3: CASSRGGTVTYEQYF. CDR3 sequence (DNA): TGCGCCAGCAGCCGAGGAGGGACGGTCACCTACGAGCAGTACTTC.

The chain recombines TRBV2 with TRBJ1-3; a possible D gene is TRBD1 (5 bases). V lost 5 bases to trimming and J lost 0 bases, with 17 bases between them. This CDR3 region has 17 residues. Germline V gene data show CDR1 as SNHLY and CDR2 as FYNNEI. The CDR3, as DNA: TGTGCCAGCAGTAAAAACCGGGGCCACCTCTCTGGAAACACCATATATTTT. Protein product: CASSKNRGHLSGNTIYF.

This clone was observed a handful of times. The chain recombines TRBV6-1 with TRBJ1-1; the match to TRBD1 covers 8 bases. Germline V lookup: CDR1 MNHNS, CDR2 SASEGT. The CDR3 extends over 14 amino acids. V lost 6 bases and J lost 3; bases outside the gene matches: 6. The chain's CDR3 is CASRVDRAHTEAFF. CDR3 coding DNA: TGTGCCAGCAGGGTGGACAGGGCTCACACTGAAGCTTTCTTT.

The chain has TRBV2 and TRBJ1-4; 7 bases line up with TRBD1. After removal of 7 bases from V and 0 bases from J, the junction contained 8 bases not matched to a gene. CDR3 size: 16 residues. The germline V gene encodes CDR1 SNHLY and CDR2 FYNNEI. For the CDR3, the DNA is TGTGCCAGCACCAGACAGGGACTTGCAACTAATGAAAAACTGTTTTTT. It encodes CASTRQGLATNEKLFF.

The CDR3 DNA follows: TGTGCCAGCAGCCAAGAAGAGTGGGCGGGAGGCCCCGAGCAGTACTTC. Its translation: CASSQEEWAGGPEQYF. This chain uses TRBV4-2 with TRBJ2-7; 8 nucleotides agree with TRBD2. The CDR3 has 16 residues. Per germline, CDR1 LGHNA and CDR2 YNFKEQ. Trimming cost V 0 bases and J 6 bases; bases outside gene matches: 10.

This clone was recorded once. This chain links TRBV5-4 with TRBJ2-7, with 11 bases lining up with TRBD2. The CDR3 has 16 amino acids. The germline V gene has CDR1 SGHNT and CDR2 YYREEE (reference sequence). V lost 4 bases, J lost 4 bases, and 10 bases stayed unmatched. The CDR3 nucleotides read TGTGCCAGCAGCCCAAAGACTAGCGGGAAAGGTTACGAGCAGTACTTC. It is translated as CASSPKTSGKGYEQYF.

This clone appeared a few times. V usage is TRBV4-1 and J usage is TRBJ1-2; possible D gene TRBD1, 6 bases. Trimming cost V 1 base and J 4 bases, with 7 bases left between them. Germline CDR1 and CDR2: MGHRA and YSYEKL. This CDR3 has 13 amino acids. The CDR3 spells CASSQGGPYGYTF. DNA for the CDR3: TGCGCCAGCAGCCAAGGGGGGCCCTATGGCTACACCTTC.

V and J are TRBV25-1 and TRBJ2-2, with D possibly matching TRBD1 (8 bases). Germline V gives CDR1 MGHDK, CDR2 SYGVNS. V was pared by 3 bases and J by 10 bases, with 15 bases between. CDR3 length: 14 residues. The DNA for the CDR3 is TGTGCCAGCAGTGATGACAGGGGAGGGGAGGAGCTGTTTTTT. This gives the protein CASSDDRGGEELFF.

The chain has TRBV10-3 and TRBJ2-1; perhaps TRBD1 as D (6 bases). This CDR3 has 14 residues. The ends were cut back, 6 bases at V and 7 bases at J, with 16 bases in the middle. Germline CDR1 is ENHRY and CDR2 is SYGVKD. The CDR3 here is CAISPDRSSNEQFF. The CDR3 coding sequence is TGTGCCATCAGCCCGGACAGATCATCAAATGAGCAGTTCTTC.

The V call is TRBV28, the J call TRBJ2-7; maybe TRBD1 (7 bases). The germline V gene has CDR1 MDHEN and CDR2 SYDVKM. Trimming pared 7 bases from V and 4 bases from J, leaving 26 bases between. The CDR3 consists of 17 residues. CDR3 residues: CASTVMGDSPGGYEQYF. CDR3 coding DNA: TGTGCCAGCACCGTGATGGGGGACAGCCCCGGGGGATACGAGCAGTACTTC.

This chain connects TRBV9 to TRBJ1-1; D possibly corresponds to TRBD1 (5 bases). V dropped 2 bases and J dropped 0 bases, with 11 bases sitting between them. The germline V gene encodes CDR1 SGDLS and CDR2 YYNGEE. The CDR3 consists of 15 residues. The CDR3 sequence is CASSVSGRMNTEAFF. For the CDR3, the DNA is TGTGCCAGCAGCGTTTCGGGACGGATGAACACTGAAGCTTTCTTT.

This rearrangement joins TRBV29-1 to TRBJ1-4, with a weak D call TRBD1 (5 bases). Trimming removed 4 bases at V and 7 bases at J, with 22 bases between. CDR3 length equals 16 residues. The germline CDR1 and CDR2 sequences are SQVTM and ANQGSEA. The CDR3 nucleotides read TGCAGCGTTGCGGGCATTTCAGGGTGGGGTGGTGAAAAACTGTTTTTT. Translation: CSVAGISGWGGEKLFF.

V and J are TRBV7-6 and TRBJ1-2; 7 bases align to TRBD1. Germline V gene sequence: CDR1 SGHVS, CDR2 FNYEAQ. The J segment lost 6 bases and the V segment lost 5 bases, leaving 12 bases of the junction unmatched. This CDR3 is built from 15 residues. The CDR3 is CASSPFVGQKDGYTF. For the CDR3, the DNA is TGTGCCAGCAGCCCCTTCGTGGGACAGAAGGATGGCTACACCTTC.

The chain carries TRBV9 and TRBJ2-7; 11 bases are a match to TRBD2. The germline V gene has CDR1 SGDLS and CDR2 YYNGEE. The V segment lost 0 bases and the J segment 0 bases; nucleotides outside the gene matches: 5. The length of the CDR3 is 17 residues. The CDR3 DNA sequence: TGTGCCAGCAGCGTAGGATCTAGCGGGAGGAGCTCCTACGAGCAGTACTTC. Protein sequence: CASSVGSSGRSSYEQYF.

This clone was recorded only once. This chain uses TRBV27 with TRBJ2-7; D unclear. CDR1 MNHEY and CDR2 SMNVEV come from the germline V gene (reference sequence). Trimming removed 6 bases from V and 4 bases from J, with 13 bases in between. CDR3 size: 13 residues. DNA for the CDR3: TGTGCCAGCAGATCACCGGATGGGTACGAGCAGTACTTC. This encodes CASRSPDGYEQYF.

The chain recombines TRBV27 with TRBJ2-3; 7 bases agree with TRBD2. Per the germline V gene, CDR1 is MNHEY and CDR2 is SMNVEV (reference sequence). This CDR3 is 14 amino acids long. V lost 6 bases to trimming and J lost 4 bases; unmatched junction nucleotides: 7. The CDR3, as DNA: TGTGCCAGCAGGGGCGGGAGTGGGGCAGATACGCAGTATTTT. It yields the protein CASRGGSGADTQYF.

V is TRBV11-2 and J is TRBJ1-4; the match to TRBD1 covers 7 bases. The V segment lost 1 base and the J segment 4 bases; nucleotides outside the gene matches: 3. Looked up from germline, CDR1 is SGHAT and CDR2 is FQNNGV. CDR3 length: 15 residues. The CDR3 region is CASSLGTGLNEKLFF. The CDR3 DNA sequence: TGTGCCAGCAGCTTAGGGACAGGCCTTAATGAAAAACTGTTTTTT.